These 24 T cell receptor beta chains came from one sample sequenced in a study of blood T cell repertoires in COVID-19. Libraries were prepared by immunoSEQ multiplex PCR; TCRdb keeps only in-frame clonotypes and omits some of them. The sample shows over 200,000 clones, less than 90% of them seen only once. Material for sequencing was peripheral blood. Receptors originate from a woman aged 80 or over with active or convalescent COVID-19.

This chain connects TRBV10-3 to TRBJ2-6; D may be TRBD2 (5 bases). This CDR3 comprises 20 residues. Germline CDR1 ENHRY, CDR2 SYGVKD. The V gene lost 0 bases and the J gene lost 0 bases, with 18 bases spanning the gap. This CDR3 is CAISESIFEQRSSGANVLTF. The CDR3 DNA reads TGTGCCATCAGTGAGTCTATATTCGAACAGCGGAGCTCTGGGGCCAACGTCCTGACTTTC.

The rearrangement links TRBV25-1 to TRBJ2-7; D gene uncertain. The CDR3 is 13 residues long. The germline V and J ends were trimmed by 4 bases and 2 bases, with 9 bases remaining between them. Germline assignment: CDR1 MGHDK and CDR2 SYGVNS. CDR3 residues: CASSGDKTYEQYF. The CDR3 DNA reads TGTGCCAGCAGTGGCGACAAAACCTACGAGCAGTACTTC.

The genes are TRBV19 and TRBJ2-5; the D is unclear. Trimming took off 3 bases at V and 1 base at J, with 15 bases between the two ends. Germline CDR1 and CDR2: LNHDA and SQIVND (reference sequence). The CDR3 loop spans 16 amino acids. CDR3 coding DNA: TGTGCCAGTAGTATGTCCGTCCTCGGTCGCCAAGAGACCCAGTACTTC. Its translation is CASSMSVLGRQETQYF.

This sequence joins TRBV28 and TRBJ1-1; weak D call: TRBD1 (6 bases). The ends were cut back, 7 bases at V and 0 bases at J, with 21 bases in the middle. CDR3 length: 17 residues. Germline lookup yields CDR1 MDHEN and CDR2 SYDVKM. CDR3 sequence: CASTLGGAYPLNTEAFF. The DNA of the CDR3 is TGTGCCAGCACCCTCGGGGGGGCTTATCCTTTGAACACTGAAGCTTTCTTT.

The genes are TRBV15 and TRBJ2-5; D is unclear. Germline V lookup: CDR1 LNHNV, CDR2 YYDKDF (reference sequence). Trimming removed 5 bases at V and 5 bases at J, with 9 bases between. This CDR3 has 12 amino acids. The CDR3 bases are TGTGCCACCAGCCGGGTTCGCGAGACCCAGTACTTC. This sequence encodes CATSRVRETQYF.

In this sample, this clone turned up a few times. V usage is TRBV3-1 (or the pseudogene TRBV3-2) and J usage is TRBJ1-1; D possibly corresponds to TRBD1 (5 bases). The germline V and J ends were trimmed by 7 bases and 0 bases, with 12 bases remaining between them. From germline, CDR1 is LGHDT and CDR2 YNNKEL (reference sequence). CDR3 length: 14 residues. The CDR3 DNA reads as TGTGCCAGCACCCCCTCGACAGTGAACACTGAAGCTTTCTTT. Amino acid sequence: CASTPSTVNTEAFF.

The rearrangement links TRBV4-1 to TRBJ2-2; a possible D gene is TRBD2 (6 bases). The CDR3 has 18 amino acids. Trimming shortened V by 1 base and J by 5 bases, and 20 bases separated the two germline ends. CDR1 is MGHRA, CDR2 YSYEKL, per germline. The CDR3 protein is CASSQVLDSWGVTGELFF. In DNA, the CDR3 is TGCGCCAGCAGCCAAGTTTTAGACAGCTGGGGGGTTACCGGGGAGCTGTTTTTT.

J is TRBJ1-6 and V is TRBV28; 12 bases agree with TRBD1. The CDR3 contains 14 residues. V shed 6 bases and J 12 bases; nucleotides not matched to a gene: 6. The germline V gene has CDR1 MDHEN and CDR2 SYDVKM. The DNA of the CDR3 is TGTGCCAGCAGGACCGGGACAGGGGGCCTACCCCTCCACTTT. Its protein product is CASRTGTGGLPLHF.

The chain employs TRBV4-3 and TRBJ1-2; no definite D call. V was clipped by 2 bases and J by 2 bases, with 12 bases between them. Germline V gives CDR1 LGHNA, CDR2 YSLEER. The length of the CDR3 is 15 residues. Here the CDR3 DNA reads TGCGCCAGCAGCCAACAGACAAGTTTGAACTATGGCTACACCTTC. Translating gives CASSQQTSLNYGYTF.

The sample holds a few counts of this clone. The chain recombines TRBV6-1 with TRBJ1-5; no clear D gene. Germline V gene lookup returns CDR1 MNHNS and CDR2 SASEGT. Trimming cost V 7 bases and J 5 bases, with 12 bases left between them. CDR3 length: 13 amino acids. CDR3 in amino acids: CASTPRGYQPQHF. The CDR3 DNA follows: TGTGCCAGCACCCCTCGGGGTTATCAGCCCCAGCATTTT.

The chain links TRBV6-2 or TRBV6-3 to TRBJ1-5; D is perhaps TRBD1 (5 bases). Per germline, CDR1 MNHEY and CDR2 SVGEGT. The CDR3 runs 13 residues. Trimming removed 4 bases at V and 5 bases at J, with 9 bases between. CDR3 nucleotides: TGTGCCAGCAGTTTTGTAGGGGATCAGCCCCAGCATTTT. It specifies CASSFVGDQPQHF.

A single count supports this clone. The gene calls are TRBV18 and TRBJ1-5, with a weak D call TRBD1 (5 bases). Trimming removed 3 bases at V and 1 base at J, with 10 bases between. This CDR3 spans 15 amino acids. Looked up from germline, CDR1 is KGHSH and CDR2 is LQKENI. CDR3 sequence: CASSPDSVSNQPQHF. The CDR3, as DNA: TGTGCCAGCTCACCTGACAGTGTGAGCAATCAGCCCCAGCATTTT.

This chain links TRBV9 with TRBJ2-7; tentatively, D is TRBD1 (6 bases). The germline V gene encodes CDR1 SGDLS and CDR2 YYNGEE. This CDR3 has 12 residues. V shed 4 bases and J shed 3 bases, with 8 bases lying between them. DNA for the CDR3: TGTGCCAGCAGCTGGGACAACTACGAGCAGTACTTC. Amino acids: CASSWDNYEQYF.

The J gene is TRBJ2-5, the V gene TRBV6-2 or TRBV6-3; 10 bases fit TRBD2. With 0 bases clipped from V and 4 bases from J, the junction kept 2 bases outside the gene matches. This CDR3 region has 15 residues. Germline CDR1 reads MNHEY; CDR2 reads SVGEGT. The DNA for the CDR3 is TGTGCCAGCAGTTACTCGGCTAGCGGGAGAGAGACCCAGTACTTC. Its translation: CASSYSASGRETQYF.

The rearrangement joins TRBV27 to TRBJ1-1, with a weak D call TRBD1 (6 bases). The CDR3 runs to 15 residues. Between the trimmed V and J ends, which lost 7 bases and 10 bases, there was a span of 25 bases. Germline V gene sequence: CDR1 MNHEY, CDR2 SMNVEV (reference sequence). The CDR3 DNA sequence: TGTGCCAGCAAGGAAACCCTGGTGGGGGGGGGCGGAGCTTTCTTT. Residues: CASKETLVGGGGAFF.

In its sample, this clone was seen once. The chain recombines TRBV5-4 with TRBJ2-7; 10 bases fit TRBD1. Trimming took 4 bases from V and 3 from J; bases not matched to a gene: 7. This CDR3 region has 15 residues. Looked up from germline, CDR1 is SGHNT and CDR2 is YYREEE (reference sequence). The CDR3 spells CASSTRDRGDYEQYF. DNA of the CDR3: TGTGCCAGCAGCACTCGGGACAGGGGAGACTACGAGCAGTACTTC.

The chain has TRBV5-1 and TRBJ2-6; D is unresolved. Trimming took 3 bases from V and 1 from J, leaving 8 bases between them. The CDR3 loop spans 15 amino acids. Germline CDR1 SGHRS, CDR2 YFSETQ. CDR3: CASSSVMSGANVLTF. The CDR3 nucleotides read TGCGCCAGCAGCTCCGTTATGTCTGGGGCCAACGTCCTGACTTTC.

The chain has TRBV20-1 and TRBJ1-5, with D tentatively TRBD1 (6 bases). Germline CDR1 is DFQATT and CDR2 is SNEGSKA (reference sequence). This CDR3 region has 19 residues. Between the trimmed V and J ends, which lost 3 bases and 0 bases, there was a span of 24 bases. DNA for the CDR3: TGCAGTGCTAGTGAAAAGGGGAAGGGAGGGGGTTATAGCAATCAGCCCCAGCATTTT. Protein sequence: CSASEKGKGGGYSNQPQHF.

The chain joins TRBV5-8 to TRBJ2-1, with 7 nucleotides matching TRBD1. CDR3 length: 15 amino acids. Germline CDR1 is SGHTS and CDR2 is YDEGEE. The V segment lost 1 base and the J segment 4 bases; nucleotides outside the gene matches: 5. CDR3 protein: CASSLRGGLYNEQFF. The CDR3 region has the DNA TGTGCCAGCAGCTTGCGAGGGGGCCTGTACAATGAGCAGTTCTTC. Complete variable domain (other parts from reference TRBV5-8 and TRBJ2-1): EAGVTQSPTHLIKTRGQQATLRCSPISGHTSVYWYQQALGLGLQFLLWYDEGEERNRGNFPPRFSGRQFPNYSSELNVNALELEDSALYLCASSLRGGLYNEQFFGPGTRLTVL.

The V call is TRBV9, the J call TRBJ1-3; TRBD1 aligns across 8 bases. V lost 4 bases and J lost 4; bases outside the gene matches: 16. CDR1 is SGDLS and CDR2 is YYNGEE in the germline V gene. The CDR3 sequence is 18 residues long. The CDR3 sequence is CASSSLSGQVVSGNTIYF. CDR3 coding DNA: TGTGCCAGCAGCTCTCTCTCGGGACAGGTGGTATCAGGAAACACCATATATTTT. The entire variable domain, with the rest obtained from reference TRBV9 and TRBJ1-3, is as follows: DSGVTQTPKHLITATGQRVTLRCSPRSGDLSVYWYQQSLDQGLQFLIQYYNGEERAKGNILERFSAQQFPDLHSELNLSSLELGDSALYFCASSSLSGQVVSGNTIYFGEGSWLTVV.

The chain uses TRBV11-3 and TRBJ2-2, with TRBD2 as a possible D gene (7 bases). The CDR3 spans 16 residues. Looked up from germline, CDR1 is SGHNT and CDR2 is YENEEA. V was pared by 0 bases and J by 6 bases, with 14 bases between. The CDR3 protein is CASSLDGGLRAGELFF. CDR3 nucleotides: TGTGCCAGCAGCTTAGACGGGGGGCTAAGGGCCGGGGAGCTGTTTTTT.

This clone has a single count. This chain joins TRBV7-9 and TRBJ1-3; tentatively, D is TRBD1 (6 bases). CDR1 is SEHNR, CDR2 FQNEAQ, per germline (reference sequence). Trimming stripped 10 bases from V and 1 base from J, with 17 bases between. The CDR3 extends over 15 amino acids. The CDR3, as DNA: TGTGCCACCCCCAGCGGGACAACTTCTGGAAACACCATATATTTT. Translating it yields CATPSGTTSGNTIYF.

CDR3 residues: CASRVRGRSGNTIYF. The CDR3 nucleotides are TGTGCCAGCAGGGTAAGGGGAAGAAGTGGAAACACCATATATTTT. The rearrangement joins TRBV19 to TRBJ1-3; tentative D call: TRBD1 (5 bases). V was trimmed by 9 bases and J by 3 bases, leaving 18 bases between them. CDR1 is LNHDA and CDR2 is SQIVND in the germline V gene (reference sequence). This CDR3 region has 15 residues. The full variable domain, its missing parts supplied by reference TRBV19 and TRBJ1-3, is DGGITQSPKYLFRKEGQNVTLSCEQNLNHDAMYWYRQDPGQGLRLIYYSQIVNDFQKGDIAEGYSVSREKKESFPLTVTSAQKNPTAFYLCASRVRGRSGNTIYFGEGSWLTVV.

This chain joins TRBV5-6 and TRBJ2-7; no clear D. The V and J ends lost 1 base and 2 bases respectively, with 10 bases between them. Germline V CDR1 and CDR2: SGHDT, YYEEEE. The CDR3 length is 14 residues. The CDR3 sequence is CASSLSSWPYEQYF. CDR3 bases: TGTGCCAGCAGCTTGTCGTCGTGGCCCTACGAGCAGTACTTC.